This T cell receptor beta chain stems from a study of PD-L1 blockade in urothelial cancer. Study-wide background: From about 2014, patients received atezolizumab, given as 1,200 mg intravenously every 3 weeks. Blood was analyzed 3 weeks (second dose) and 6 weeks after treatment start. Reported median T cell count for blood samples was approximately 140,000. The study's findings and limits: Expansion of tumor-associated blood clones at 3 weeks was greater in durable-benefit patients.

The time point here: pretreatment peripheral blood. Measured with immunoSEQ multiplex PCR; TCRdb has only the in-frame clones, and not every one. The sample has fewer than 95,000 clones; 80% to 85% are singletons. Note on this clone: Its specificity is not known.

V dropped 0 bases and J dropped 6 bases, with 19 bases sitting between them. The CDR3 spans 16 residues. The germline V gene has CDR1 SGHDT and CDR2 YYEEEE. The receptor's source is a man in his fifties or sixties with urothelial cancer. The chain couples TRBV5-6 to TRBJ2-7; D is possibly TRBD2 (6 bases). Sequenced material: PBMCs, taken around atezolizumab (anti-PD-L1) treatment. DNA for the CDR3: TGTGCCAGCAGCTTGGGGGCCGCATGGGAGGTCGTCGAGCAGTACTTC. It codes for CASSLGAAWEVVEQYF. The full variable domain, in which reference TRBV5-6 and TRBJ2-7 provide the parts outside the CDR3, is DAGVTQSPTHLIKTRGQQVTLRCSPKSGHDTVSWYQQALGQGPQFIFQYYEEEERQRGNFPDRFSGHQFPNYSSELNVNALLLGDSALYLCASSLGAAWEVVEQYFGPGTRLTVT.